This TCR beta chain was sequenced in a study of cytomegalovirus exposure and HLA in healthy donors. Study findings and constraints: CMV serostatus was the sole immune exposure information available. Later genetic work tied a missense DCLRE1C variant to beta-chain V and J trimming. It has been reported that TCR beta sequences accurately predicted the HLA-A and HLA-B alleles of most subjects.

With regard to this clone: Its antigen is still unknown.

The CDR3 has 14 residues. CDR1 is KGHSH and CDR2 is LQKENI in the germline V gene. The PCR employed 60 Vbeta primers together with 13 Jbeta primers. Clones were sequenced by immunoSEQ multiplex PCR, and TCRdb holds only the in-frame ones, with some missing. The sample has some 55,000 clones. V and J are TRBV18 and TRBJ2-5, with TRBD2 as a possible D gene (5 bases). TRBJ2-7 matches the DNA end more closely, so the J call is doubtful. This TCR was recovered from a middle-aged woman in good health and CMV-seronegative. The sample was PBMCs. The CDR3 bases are TGTGCCAGCTCACCACCGGGAGAGTCGTACGAGCAGTACTTC. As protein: CASSPPGESYEQYF.